Below are 27 T cell receptor beta chains sequenced from a single sample in a study of blood T cell repertoires in COVID-19. The data were produced by immunoSEQ multiplex PCR, yet TCRdb's version contains in-frame clones alone and is incomplete. This table holds 100,000 to 150,000 clones, about four fifths found once. The sequenced sample was peripheral blood. The origin of the receptors is a woman aged 50 to 60 with acute or convalescent COVID-19.

This clone was counted only a few times. The chain employs TRBV5-1 and TRBJ1-2, with D perhaps matching TRBD1 (5 bases). The CDR3 runs 15 residues. Germline V gives CDR1 SGHRS, CDR2 YFSETQ. V was pared by 0 bases and J by 2 bases, with 11 bases between. CDR3 bases: TGCGCCAGCAGCTTGGTGGGGGGACCGAACTATGGCTACACCTTC. Amino acid sequence: CASSLVGGPNYGYTF. The entire variable domain, with the rest obtained from reference TRBV5-1 and TRBJ1-2, is as follows: KAGVTQTPRYLIKTRGQQVTLSCSPISGHRSVSWYQQTPGQGLQFLFEYFSETQRNKGNFPGRFSGRQFSNSRSEMNVSTLELGDSALYLCASSLVGGPNYGYTFGSGTRLTVV.

The chain carries TRBV7-9 and TRBJ2-4; no clear D. The ends were cut back, 10 bases at V and 0 bases at J, with 10 bases in the middle. Germline assignment: CDR1 SEHNR and CDR2 FQNEAQ (reference sequence). The CDR3 extends over 13 amino acids. In DNA, the CDR3 is TGTGCCACTACGTTCTTAGCCAAAAACATTCAGTACTTC. Its protein product is CATTFLAKNIQYF.

V gene TRBV10-3 combines with J gene TRBJ1-5, with TRBD1 as a possible D gene (6 bases). V dropped 0 bases and J dropped 4 bases, with 13 bases sitting between them. CDR1 ENHRY and CDR2 SYGVKD come from the germline V gene. This CDR3 comprises 16 residues. CDR3 amino acids: CAISESGPGVNQPQHF. CDR3 in DNA: TGTGCCATCAGTGAGTCGGGGCCAGGGGTTAATCAGCCCCAGCATTTT.

This clone has a single count. V and J are TRBV25-1 and TRBJ1-6, with a weak D call TRBD1 (5 bases). This CDR3 contains 16 residues. V lost 3 bases and J lost 8, with 17 bases in between. Germline V gene data show CDR1 as MGHDK and CDR2 as SYGVNS. CDR3 in amino acids: CASSDPRGVVDSPLHF. The CDR3 region has the DNA TGTGCCAGCAGTGATCCTCGGGGGGTAGTGGATTCACCCCTCCACTTT.

There are a few counts of this clone. This chain uses TRBV5-4 with TRBJ1-1; D uncertain. This CDR3 region has 12 residues. V gave up 4 bases and J gave up 11 bases, with 15 bases separating them. Looked up from germline, CDR1 is SGHNT and CDR2 is YYREEE (reference sequence). The CDR3 nucleotides are TGTGCCAGCAGCGCCCCGAACAAAAAGGCTTTCTTT. Its protein product is CASSAPNKKAFF.

The chain uses TRBV19 and TRBJ2-2; 7 nucleotides agree with TRBD1. With 5 bases clipped from V and 5 bases from J, the junction kept 11 bases outside the gene matches. CDR1 LNHDA and CDR2 SQIVND come from the germline V gene (reference sequence). The CDR3 runs 16 residues. CDR3 bases: TGTGCCAGTAGTGACAGGGTTCAGATCGGAACCGGGGAGCTGTTTTTT. Translated: CASSDRVQIGTGELFF.

This clone was observed a single time. The chain is built from TRBV15 and TRBJ1-6; D uncertain. V lost 2 bases and J lost 5, with 10 bases in between. The CDR3 spans 15 residues. Germline V gives CDR1 LNHNV, CDR2 YYDKDF (reference sequence). CDR3 DNA sequence: TGTGCCACCAGCAGATTGAGGGCGGATAATTCACCCCTCCACTTT. It yields the protein CATSRLRADNSPLHF. Together with reference TRBV15 and TRBJ1-6, the CDR3 gives the full variable domain: DAMVIQNPRYQVTQFGKPVTLSCSQTLNHNVMYWYQQKSSQAPKLLFHYYDKDFNNEADTPDNFQSRRPNTSFCFLDIRSPGLGDTAMYLCATSRLRADNSPLHFGNGTRLTVT.

This chain joins TRBV24-1 and TRBJ2-7, with TRBD1 identical over 10 bases. Germline values: CDR1 KGHDR, CDR2 SFDVKD. The V segment lost 4 bases and the J segment 9 bases; nucleotides outside the gene matches: 20. There are 18 residues in the CDR3. The CDR3 coding sequence is TGTGCCACCAGTGACCACCGGGACAGGGGCGACGGGCAGGAACGGCAGTACTTC. It translates to CATSDHRDRGDGQERQYF.

The rearrangement joins TRBV9 to TRBJ2-7; 7 nucleotides agree with TRBD1. V shed 0 bases, J shed 3 bases, and the junction held 6 bases outside the gene matches. The CDR3 runs to 15 residues. Germline V gives CDR1 SGDLS, CDR2 YYNGEE. CDR3 bases: TGTGCCAGCAGCGTAGGGTGGGGACAGAACTACGAGCAGTACTTC. Translating it yields CASSVGWGQNYEQYF.

V and J are TRBV19 and TRBJ1-5, with 7 bases that match TRBD1. This CDR3 contains 15 residues. The V gene's germline CDR1 is LNHDA and CDR2 SQIVND (reference sequence). Unmatched junction bases numbered 7, after V lost 6 bases and J lost 2 bases. The CDR3 protein is CASSPTGLGNQPQHF. CDR3 nucleotide sequence: TGTGCCAGTAGCCCGACAGGGTTGGGCAATCAGCCCCAGCATTTT. The full variable domain, in which reference TRBV19 and TRBJ1-5 provide the parts outside the CDR3, is DGGITQSPKYLFRKEGQNVTLSCEQNLNHDAMYWYRQDPGQGLRLIYYSQIVNDFQKGDIAEGYSVSREKKESFPLTVTSAQKNPTAFYLCASSPTGLGNQPQHFGDGTRLSIL.

The chain employs TRBV19 and TRBJ2-2, with a weak D call TRBD2 (5 bases). The V end lost 6 bases, the J end lost 3 bases, and 11 bases lay between the germline ends. This CDR3 is built from 14 residues. The germline V gene encodes CDR1 LNHDA and CDR2 SQIVND (reference sequence). CDR3 coding DNA: TGTGCCAGTAGAAGGACTGCAGACACCGGGGAGCTGTTTTTT. Translated: CASRRTADTGELFF.

Points on this clone: The same CDR3 arises from other DNA sequences in this sample as well. The rearrangement links TRBV24-1 to TRBJ1-5, with TRBD1 matching over 8 bases. The germline V gene has CDR1 KGHDR and CDR2 SFDVKD. The CDR3 covers 16 residues. Losses at the gene ends were 2 bases for V and 5 bases for J; bases not matched to a gene: 7. This CDR3 is CATSDSGQGGDQPQHF. CDR3 nucleotide sequence: TGTGCCACCAGTGATTCAGGACAGGGTGGCGATCAGCCCCAGCATTTT.

The chain has TRBV6-5 and TRBJ1-1; D is unclear. Germline-derived CDR1 and CDR2 are MNHEY and SVGAGI. V was cut by 8 bases and J by 1 base, with 5 bases left in between. CDR3 size: 11 residues. The DNA for the CDR3 is TGTGCCAGCCCGAGGAACACTGAAGCTTTCTTT. Protein product: CASPRNTEAFF.

This clone came up once. CDR3 coding DNA: TGTGCCAGCAGCTTAATGCCGGGGAACACTGAAGCTTTCTTT. Translated: CASSLMPGNTEAFF. The rearrangement links TRBV7-3 to TRBJ1-1; D unclear. The CDR3 sequence is 14 residues long. V lost 1 base and J lost 1, with 7 bases in between. Germline CDR1 SGHTA, CDR2 FQGTGA.

This chain uses TRBV4-2 with TRBJ1-6; D not resolved. This CDR3 comprises 14 residues. Germline V gives CDR1 LGHNA, CDR2 YNFKEQ. Trimming left V 3 bases short and J 6 bases short, with 9 bases between. DNA of the CDR3: TGTGCCAGCAGCCAGGTGCAGGCTAATTCACCCCTCCACTTT. It codes for CASSQVQANSPLHF.

The gene calls are TRBV6-6 and TRBJ1-1; 9 nucleotides align to TRBD1. Germline CDR1 and CDR2: MNHNY and SVGAGI (reference sequence). The CDR3 spans 16 residues. With V trimmed by 6 bases and J by 4 bases, 12 bases remained unmatched. The CDR3 sequence: CASSRPTGTGFTEAFF. CDR3 nucleotides: TGTGCCAGCAGCCGCCCAACCGGGACAGGGTTCACTGAAGCTTTCTTT.

The J gene is TRBJ1-2, the V gene TRBV7-8, with D unclear. Trimming cost V 4 bases and J 3 bases, with 6 bases left between them. This CDR3 is 12 amino acids long. Per germline, CDR1 SGHVS and CDR2 FQNEAQ. CDR3 region: CASSSTDYGYTF. CDR3 bases: TGTGCCAGCAGCTCTACAGACTATGGCTACACCTTC. The entire variable domain, with the rest obtained from reference TRBV7-8 and TRBJ1-2, is as follows: GAGVSQSPRYKVAKRGQDVALRCDPISGHVSLFWYQQALGQGPEFLTYFQNEAQLDKSGLPSDRFFAERPEGSVSTLKIQRTQQEDSAVYLCASSSTDYGYTFGSGTRLTVV.

This rearrangement joins TRBV27 to TRBJ2-1; D is perhaps TRBD1 (5 bases). V was pared by 5 bases and J by 9 bases, with 11 bases between. The CDR3 runs 12 residues. Germline CDR1 and CDR2: MNHEY and SMNVEV (reference sequence). In nucleotides, the CDR3 is TGTGCCAGCAGTAGCAGGGTTACTGAGCAGTTCTTC. Protein sequence: CASSSRVTEQFF.

The genes are TRBV24-1 and TRBJ1-2; the D gene is possibly TRBD1 (6 bases). This CDR3 has 15 amino acids. Germline CDR1 reads KGHDR; CDR2 reads SFDVKD. V lost 7 bases and J lost 4, with 18 bases in between. The CDR3 coding sequence is TGTGCCACCAGCCCCGGGGGGGCCCGGGTCTATGGCTACACCTTC. It codes for CATSPGGARVYGYTF.

V and J are TRBV5-4 and TRBJ2-2; 10 bases are shared with TRBD1. Trimming cost V 3 bases and J 4 bases; bases outside gene matches: 6. Germline V gene data show CDR1 as SGHNT and CDR2 as YYREEE (reference sequence). The CDR3 covers 16 residues. CDR3 in amino acids: CASSSIRDRGTGELFF. The CDR3 coding sequence is TGTGCCAGCAGCTCGATCCGGGACAGGGGCACCGGGGAGCTGTTTTTT.

This clone was seen only once. The chain is built from TRBV3-1 (or the pseudogene TRBV3-2) and TRBJ2-7; TRBD2 might be the D (6 bases). CDR1 and CDR2 from the germline V gene are LGHDT and YNNKEL (reference sequence). This CDR3 spans 12 amino acids. Trimming removed 4 bases from V and 5 bases from J, with 9 bases in between. CDR3: CASSRTMNEQYF. CDR3 bases: TGTGCCAGCAGCCGGACTATGAACGAGCAGTACTTC.

The chain employs TRBV6-1 and TRBJ1-5; D remains unclear. CDR1 MNHNS and CDR2 SASEGT come from the germline V gene. V lost 1 base and J 4 bases, leaving 8 bases between the germline ends. The CDR3 extends over 14 amino acids. For the CDR3, the DNA is TGTGCCAGCAGTGAAGACAGCATTAATCAGCCCCAGCATTTT. The encoded protein is CASSEDSINQPQHF.

This chain joins TRBV6-1 and TRBJ2-1; 8 bases line up with TRBD2. With V trimmed by 0 bases and J by 2 bases, 9 bases remained unmatched. The length of the CDR3 is 18 residues. Per the germline V gene, CDR1 is MNHNS and CDR2 is SASEGT. The CDR3 sequence: CASSEALEGLGPYNEQFF. Written as DNA, the CDR3 is TGTGCCAGCAGTGAAGCGCTCGAGGGACTAGGTCCCTACAATGAGCAGTTCTTC.

This sequence joins TRBV18 and TRBJ2-2, with a weak D call TRBD1 (6 bases). V dropped 2 bases and J dropped 5 bases, with 12 bases sitting between them. The CDR3 covers 15 residues. Germline-derived CDR1 and CDR2 are KGHSH and LQKENI. The CDR3 reads CASSPGTRGTGELFF. Written as DNA, the CDR3 is TGTGCCAGCTCACCAGGGACACGAGGGACCGGGGAGCTGTTTTTT.

This clone was counted a few times. The CDR3 loop is CATWDRSPYGYTF. In nucleotides, the CDR3 is TGTGCCACGTGGGACAGGTCTCCCTATGGCTACACCTTC. The chain links TRBV12-3 or TRBV12-4 to TRBJ1-2; 8 bases fit TRBD1. The junction had 8 bases not matched to a gene; V was cut back by 10 bases and J by 4 bases. The CDR3 consists of 13 residues.

The chain employs TRBV7-6 and TRBJ2-1, with no clear D. CDR3 length equals 17 residues. CDR1 is SGHVS, CDR2 FNYEAQ, per germline. The V end was cut by 1 base, the J end by 6 bases, with 19 bases between. CDR3 sequence: CASSLGGSSGARNEQFF. The CDR3 DNA sequence: TGTGCCAGCAGCTTAGGCGGTTCGAGTGGCGCCCGCAATGAGCAGTTCTTC. The entire variable domain, with the rest obtained from reference TRBV7-6 and TRBJ2-1, is as follows: GAGVSQSPRYKVTKRGQDVALRCDPISGHVSLYWYRQALGQGPEFLTYFNYEAQQDKSGLPNDRFSAERPEGSISTLTIQRTEQRDSAMYRCASSLGGSSGARNEQFFGPGTRLTVL.

The J gene is TRBJ2-2, the V gene TRBV10-2, with D tentatively TRBD2 (6 bases). The CDR3 runs to 14 residues. The germline CDR1 and CDR2 sequences are WSHSY and SAAADI. V gave up 7 bases and J gave up 0 bases, with 9 bases separating them. CDR3 bases: TGCGCCAGCAAGGCGGGAACGAACACCGGGGAGCTGTTTTTT. It specifies CASKAGTNTGELFF.